This entry concerns a single TCR beta chain. The data derive from a study of T cells after yellow fever vaccination. Each CDR3 protein is one row after TCRdb ran MiXCR on the 5' RACE reads. Of approximately 510,000 distinct CDR3 sequences detected, roughly 22% appear once; the ten largest clones hold approximately 16%. With V trimmed by 6 bases and J by 3 bases, 6 bases remained unmatched. The CDR3 consists of 15 residues. Germline V gene lookup returns CDR1 MGHRA and CDR2 YSYEKL. The rearrangement links TRBV4-1 to TRBJ2-2; TRBD1 aligns across 8 bases. The receptor's source is a man aged 18 to 30 who received the YFV17D yellow fever vaccine. The input for sequencing was PBMCs, taken about 21 days after the first yellow fever vaccination. DNA for the CDR3: TGCGCCAGCAGTTATAGGACAGGGTACACCGGGGAGCTGTTTTTT. This gives the protein CASSYRTGYTGELFF.